This is a list of T cell receptor beta chains from one sample in a study of blood T cells in healthy people across ages. TCRdb re-called the 5' RACE reads with MiXCR, one entry per CDR3 protein. This table has roughly 550,000 distinct CDR3 sequences, under 30% appearing once. The data were also submitted as part of a second study, on T cells of mothers and their children.

Sequenced input: blood. These receptors came from a boy aged 5-17 years in good health. The CDR3 runs from the conserved cysteine through the conserved F or W. The D gene is left open where the match is weak. Size values are once, few and many counts, or a class for expanded clones, and some rows have none.

V	J	D	size	CDR3	DNA
TRBV12-3/TRBV12-4	TRBJ2-3	.	.	CASNRGSTDTQYF	TGTGCCAGCAATCGCGGGAGCACAGATACGCAGTATTTT
TRBV29-1	TRBJ1-4	.	.	CSVWRGSGEKLFF	TGCAGCGTTTGGCGGGGGAGTGGGGAAAAACTGTTTTTT
TRBV12-3/TRBV12-4	TRBJ1-1	TRBD1	few	CATSFGTGLPKAFF	TGTGCCACTTCTTTCGGGACAGGGCTTCCTAAAGCTTTCTTT
TRBV7-2	TRBJ2-5	.	few	CASSFGPYPSF	TGTGCCAGCAGCTTTGGACCCTACCCTTCTTTC
TRBV7-9	TRBJ2-3	.	.	CASSEFQARSTDTQYF	TGTGCCAGCAGCGAATTTCAGGCACGAAGCACAGATACGCAGTATTTT
TRBV3-1	TRBJ1-3	.	few	CASSQGGRNTIYF	TGTGCCAGCAGCCAGGGGGGAAGAAACACCATATATTTT
TRBV19	TRBJ2-7	.	few	CASSLKDANYEQYF	TGTGCCAGTAGTTTAAAAGACGCGAACTACGAGCAGTACTTC
TRBV20-1	TRBJ2-1	TRBD2	few	CSAREVGHNEQFF	TGCAGTGCCCGGGAGGTTGGACACAATGAGCAGTTCTTC
TRBV9	TRBJ1-1	.	few	CASSQEPTGMNTEAFF	TGTGCCAGCAGCCAAGAACCCACAGGTATGAACACTGAAGCTTTCTTT
TRBV6-2/TRBV6-3	TRBJ1-5	.	.	CASSYDRRGINQPQHF	TGTGCCAGCAGTTACGATCGCAGAGGGATCAATCAGCCCCAGCATTTT
TRBV7-8	TRBJ2-7	.	.	CANSLRQGSYEQYF	TGTGCCAACAGCTTACGGCAGGGCTCCTACGAGCAGTACTTC
TRBV28	TRBJ2-4	.	few	CASSLMAGLIIQYF	TGTGCCAGCAGTTTAATGGCAGGGCTGATCATTCAGTACTTC
TRBV11-2	TRBJ2-3	.	few	CASSGGRRSTDTQYF	TGTGCCAGCAGCGGCGGAAGACGGAGCACAGATACGCAGTATTTT
TRBV28	TRBJ2-7	TRBD2	few	CASSSHGLAGGGYEQYF	TGTGCCAGCAGTTCCCACGGACTAGCGGGAGGAGGATACGAGCAGTACTTC
TRBV28	TRBJ2-7	TRBD1	few	CATGTGFYEQYF	TGTGCTACCGGGACAGGATTCTACGAGCAGTACTTC
TRBV7-2	TRBJ2-7	.	.	CASSLGSSAYEQYF	TGTGCCAGCAGCTTAGGCTCTAGTGCCTACGAGCAGTACTTC
TRBV10-3	TRBJ2-6	.	many	CAISDGSGANVLTF	TGTGCCATCAGTGATGGCTCTGGGGCCAACGTCCTGACTTTC
TRBV20-1	TRBJ2-5	TRBD2	.	CSAGERGQETQYF	TGCAGTGCTGGGGAGCGGGGACAAGAGACCCAGTACTTC
TRBV28	TRBJ1-1	.	.	CASPEVGTEAFF	TGTGCCAGCCCCGAGGTAGGAACTGAAGCTTTCTTT
TRBV6-6	TRBJ2-1	TRBD2	few	CASSYGTSVVDEQFF	TGTGCCAGCAGTTACGGGACTAGTGTGGTCGATGAGCAGTTCTTC
TRBV10-3	TRBJ2-7	.	.	CAISAGGVYEQYF	TGTGCCATCAGTGCTGGGGGCGTCTACGAGCAGTACTTC
TRBV7-9	TRBJ1-1	.	.	CASTRDGDTEAFF	TGTGCCAGCACCCGCGACGGAGACACTGAAGCTTTCTTT
TRBV7-9	TRBJ2-5	.	few	CASREGPQETQYF	TGTGCCAGCAGGGAGGGACCCCAAGAGACCCAGTACTTC
TRBV28	TRBJ2-7	.	.	CASGNTNFSYEQYF	TGTGCCAGCGGAAACACGAACTTCTCCTACGAGCAGTACTTC
TRBV12-3/TRBV12-4	TRBJ1-1	.	few	CASSSTKNTEAFF	TGTGCCAGCAGCTCGACTAAGAACACTGAAGCTTTCTTT
TRBV2	TRBJ2-7	.	.	CASSDAGLSYEQYF	TGTGCCAGCAGTGACGCAGGGCTCTCCTACGAGCAGTACTTC
TRBV28	TRBJ1-6	.	few	CASSLPGLNYNSPLHF	TGTGCCAGCAGTTTGCCGGGGCTAAACTATAATTCACCCCTCCACTTT
TRBV28	TRBJ2-4	.	many	CASSLLVGGRSKNIQYF	TGTGCCAGCAGTTTATTGGTTGGGGGCCGGTCCAAAAACATTCAGTACTTC
TRBV2	TRBJ2-2	TRBD1	many	CASSRQGITGELFF	TGTGCCAGCAGCCGACAGGGTATCACCGGGGAGCTGTTTTTT
TRBV20-1	TRBJ2-1	.	.	CSAIMVGSYNEQFF	TGCAGTGCCATCATGGTGGGCTCCTACAATGAGCAGTTCTTC
TRBV24-1	TRBJ2-7	TRBD1	.	CATSRDSLDEQYF	TGTGCCACCAGCCGGGACAGTTTAGACGAGCAGTACTTC
TRBV7-9	TRBJ2-7	TRBD2	.	CASSLRVEGTKGGLYEQYF	TGTGCCAGCAGCTTAAGAGTTGAGGGGACTAAAGGAGGCTTGTACGAGCAGTACTTC
TRBV12-3/TRBV12-4	TRBJ2-7	.	.	CASGDDLGSYEQYF	TGTGCCAGCGGTGACGATCTGGGGTCCTACGAGCAGTACTTC
TRBV12-3/TRBV12-4	TRBJ2-4	.	.	CASSLAKGGLAKNIQYF	TGTGCCAGCAGTTTAGCCAAAGGGGGGCTAGCCAAAAACATTCAGTACTTC
TRBV28	TRBJ2-5	.	few	CASSPYAGLPAETQYF	TGTGCCAGCAGTCCATACGCGGGACTCCCGGCAGAGACCCAGTACTTC
TRBV5-4	TRBJ2-5	.	few	CASSIGTTQETQYF	TGTGCCAGCAGCATAGGGACCACCCAAGAGACCCAGTACTTC
TRBV20-1	TRBJ1-6	.	few	CSAMLWGFGRGAPLHF	TGCAGTGCGATGCTATGGGGATTCGGCCGGGGAGCCCCCCTCCACTTT
TRBV7-2	TRBJ1-2	.	few	CASSLGKAKPIYGYTF	TGTGCCAGCAGCTTAGGGAAAGCCAAACCGATCTATGGCTACACCTTC
TRBV28	TRBJ2-7	.	few	CASSPLYMTSSYEQYF	TGTGCCAGCAGCCCCCTTTATATGACTAGCTCCTACGAGCAGTACTTC
TRBV5-1	TRBJ2-3	TRBD1	.	CASSSWTGGPTDTQYF	TGCGCCAGCAGCTCTTGGACAGGGGGCCCCACAGATACGCAGTATTTT
TRBV12-3/TRBV12-4	TRBJ2-1	.	few	CASSLLGDEQFF	TGTGCCAGCAGCTTACTAGGGGATGAGCAGTTCTTC
TRBV7-2	TRBJ2-7	.	few	CASSLIGHEQYF	TGTGCCAGCAGCTTAATTGGACACGAGCAGTACTTC
TRBV5-1	TRBJ1-3	.	few	CASSTAQGNAGNTIYF	TGCGCCAGCAGCACAGCTCAGGGGAACGCTGGAAACACCATATATTTT
TRBV29-1	TRBJ2-7	.	once	CSALYEESYSYEQYF	TGCAGCGCCTTGTATGAGGAATCATACTCCTACGAGCAGTACTTC
TRBV6-6	TRBJ2-7	TRBD1	.	CASSLEQGNYEQYF	TGTGCCAGCAGCCTAGAACAGGGGAACTACGAGCAGTACTTC
TRBV12-3/TRBV12-4	TRBJ1-2	TRBD1	few	CASSLFDRGYGYTF	TGTGCCAGCAGTTTATTCGACAGGGGCTATGGCTACACCTTC
TRBV5-1	TRBJ1-2	TRBD1	.	CASSLASGTAYGYTF	TGCGCCAGCAGCTTGGCCTCCGGGACAGCATATGGCTACACCTTC
TRBV28	TRBJ2-4	TRBD1	.	CASRKQGANIQYF	TGTGCCAGCAGAAAACAGGGGGCGAACATTCAGTACTTC
TRBV5-5	TRBJ1-5	.	.	CASSPRGDAQPQHF	TGTGCCAGCAGCCCAAGGGGGGATGCTCAGCCCCAGCATTTT
TRBV12-3/TRBV12-4	TRBJ1-1	.	.	CASSLNAGEPEAFF	TGTGCCAGCAGTTTGAACGCTGGCGAACCTGAAGCTTTCTTT
TRBV2	TRBJ1-2	.	.	CASSVGGTGYGYTF	TGTGCCAGCAGTGTAGGGGGGACTGGCTATGGCTACACCTTC
TRBV9	TRBJ2-5	.	few	CASSVGIQETQYF	TGTGCCAGCAGCGTAGGCATCCAAGAGACCCAGTACTTC
TRBV12-3/TRBV12-4	TRBJ1-4	TRBD1	.	CASSPGTGANEKLFF	TGTGCCAGCAGCCCAGGGACAGGGGCTAATGAAAAACTGTTTTTT
TRBV27	TRBJ2-2	.	.	CASRPVDTGELFF	TGTGCCAGCAGACCGGTGGACACCGGGGAGCTGTTTTTT
TRBV27	TRBJ1-6	.	few	CASSLAGRNSPLHF	TGTGCCAGCAGTTTAGCAGGTCGGAATTCACCCCTCCACTTT